This T cell receptor (beta chain) was obtained from a study of PD-1 blockade in mismatch repair-deficient tumors. Clones were sequenced by immunoSEQ multiplex PCR, and TCRdb holds only the in-frame ones, with some missing. There are under 95,000 clones in the sample; around 80% occur only once, and over 4.5% lies in the top ten. Germline V lookup: CDR1 SGHDN, CDR2 FVKESK. This CDR3 comprises 12 residues. V lost 1 base to trimming and J lost 8 bases, with 8 bases between them. The chain employs TRBV14 and TRBJ1-2; D is unclear. The sequence was collected from an adult with mismatch repair-deficient cancer. The sample in question was peripheral blood, obtained 44 weeks after starting pembrolizumab. CDR3 amino acids: CASSQGIEGYTF. In DNA, the CDR3 is TGTGCCAGCAGCCAAGGCATAGAAGGCTACACCTTC.